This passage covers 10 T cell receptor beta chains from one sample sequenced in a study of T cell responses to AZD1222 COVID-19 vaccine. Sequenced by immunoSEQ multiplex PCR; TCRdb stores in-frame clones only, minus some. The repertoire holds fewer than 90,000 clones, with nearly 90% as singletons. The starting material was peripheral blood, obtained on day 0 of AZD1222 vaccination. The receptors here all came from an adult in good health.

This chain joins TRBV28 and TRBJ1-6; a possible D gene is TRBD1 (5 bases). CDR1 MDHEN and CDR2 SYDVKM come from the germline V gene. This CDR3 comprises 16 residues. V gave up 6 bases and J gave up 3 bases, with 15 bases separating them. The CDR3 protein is CASSAALGVYNSPLHF. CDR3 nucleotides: TGTGCCAGCAGCGCCGCCTTAGGGGTCTATAATTCACCCCTCCACTTT.

The CDR3 coding sequence is TGTGCCAGTAGTATCGTGGAGAACACCGGGGAGCTGTTTTTT. Residues: CASSIVENTGELFF. The chain links TRBV19 to TRBJ2-2, with D hard to call. The CDR3 contains 14 residues. CDR1 and CDR2 (germline): LNHDA, SQIVND (reference sequence). V lost 3 bases, J lost 1 base, and 6 bases lay in between.

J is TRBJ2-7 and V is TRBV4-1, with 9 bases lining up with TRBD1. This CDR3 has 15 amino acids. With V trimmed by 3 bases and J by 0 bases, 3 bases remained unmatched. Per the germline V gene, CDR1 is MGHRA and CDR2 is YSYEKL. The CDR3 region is CASSQPTGGSYEQYF. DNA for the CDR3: TGCGCCAGCAGCCAGCCGACAGGGGGCTCCTACGAGCAGTACTTC.

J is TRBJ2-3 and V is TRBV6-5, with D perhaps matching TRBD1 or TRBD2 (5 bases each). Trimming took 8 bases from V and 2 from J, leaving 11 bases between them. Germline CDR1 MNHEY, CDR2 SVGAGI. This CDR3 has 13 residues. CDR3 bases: TGTGCCAGCGCCGGGACCTACACAGATACGCAGTATTTT. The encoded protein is CASAGTYTDTQYF.

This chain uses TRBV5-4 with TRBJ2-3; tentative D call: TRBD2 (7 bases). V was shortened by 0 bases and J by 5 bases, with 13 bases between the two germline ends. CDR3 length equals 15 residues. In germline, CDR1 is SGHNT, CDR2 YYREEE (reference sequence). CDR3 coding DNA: TGTGCCAGCAGCTTGGAGGGGGGGCCTCTAGATACGCAGTATTTT. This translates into CASSLEGGPLDTQYF. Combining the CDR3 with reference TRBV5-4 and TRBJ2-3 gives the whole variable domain ETGVTQSPTHLIKTRGQQVTLRCSSQSGHNTVSWYQQALGQGPQFIFQYYREEENGRGNFPPRFSGLQFPNYSSELNVNALELDDSALYLCASSLEGGPLDTQYFGPGTRLTVL.

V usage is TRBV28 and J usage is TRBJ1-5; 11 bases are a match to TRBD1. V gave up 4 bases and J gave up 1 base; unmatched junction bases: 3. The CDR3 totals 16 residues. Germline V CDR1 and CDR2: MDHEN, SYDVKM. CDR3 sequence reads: CASSSGQGASNQPQHF. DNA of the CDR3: TGTGCCAGCAGTTCCGGACAGGGGGCGAGCAATCAGCCCCAGCATTTT. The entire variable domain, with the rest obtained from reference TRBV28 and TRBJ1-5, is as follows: DVKVTQSSRYLVKRTGEKVFLECVQDMDHENMFWYRQDPGLGLRLIYFSYDVKMKEKGDIPEGYSVSREKKERFSLILESASTNQTSMYLCASSSGQGASNQPQHFGDGTRLSIL.

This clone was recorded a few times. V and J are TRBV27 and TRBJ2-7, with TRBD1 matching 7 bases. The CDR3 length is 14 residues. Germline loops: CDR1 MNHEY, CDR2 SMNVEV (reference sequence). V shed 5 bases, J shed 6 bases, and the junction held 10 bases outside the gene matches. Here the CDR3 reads CASSPQDRQGEQYF. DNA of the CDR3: TGTGCCAGCAGTCCCCAGGACAGACAGGGCGAGCAGTACTTC.

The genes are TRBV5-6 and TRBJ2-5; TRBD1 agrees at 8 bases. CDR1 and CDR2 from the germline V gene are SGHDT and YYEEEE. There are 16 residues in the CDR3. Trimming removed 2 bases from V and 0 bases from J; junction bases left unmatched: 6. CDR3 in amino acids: CASSLTGGLHQETQYF. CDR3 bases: TGTGCCAGCAGCTTAACAGGGGGGCTGCACCAAGAGACCCAGTACTTC.

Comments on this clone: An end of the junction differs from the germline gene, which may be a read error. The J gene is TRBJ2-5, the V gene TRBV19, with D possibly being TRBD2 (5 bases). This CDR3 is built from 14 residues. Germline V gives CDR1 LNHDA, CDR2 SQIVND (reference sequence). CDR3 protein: CASSIRRESETQYF. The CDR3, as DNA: TGTGCCAGCAGTATTCGAAGGGAGAGTGAGACCCAGTACTTC.

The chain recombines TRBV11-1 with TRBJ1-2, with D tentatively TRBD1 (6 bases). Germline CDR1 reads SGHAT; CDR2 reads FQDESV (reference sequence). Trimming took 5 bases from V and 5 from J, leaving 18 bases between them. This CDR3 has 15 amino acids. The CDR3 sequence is CASSPAQGSGYGYTF. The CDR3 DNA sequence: TGTGCCAGCAGCCCAGCCCAGGGGTCGGGTTATGGCTACACCTTC.